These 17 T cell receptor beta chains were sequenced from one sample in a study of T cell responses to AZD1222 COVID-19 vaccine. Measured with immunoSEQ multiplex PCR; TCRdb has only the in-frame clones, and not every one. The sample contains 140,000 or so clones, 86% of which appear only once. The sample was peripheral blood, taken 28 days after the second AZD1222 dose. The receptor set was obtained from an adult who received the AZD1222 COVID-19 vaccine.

CDR3 residues: CASSEGGGYTF. In nucleotides, the CDR3 is TGTGCCAGCAGTGAAGGTGGGGGCTACACCTTC. V gene TRBV25-1 combines with J gene TRBJ1-2; D ambiguous. From germline, CDR1 is MGHDK and CDR2 SYGVNS. Deletions cut 2 bases from V and 8 bases from J, with 6 bases between. This CDR3 comprises 11 residues.

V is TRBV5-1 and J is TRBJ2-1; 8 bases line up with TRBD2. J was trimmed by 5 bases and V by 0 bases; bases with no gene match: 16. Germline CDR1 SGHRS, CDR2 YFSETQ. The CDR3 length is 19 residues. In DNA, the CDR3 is TGCGCCAGCAGCTTGGCCTTGCCCCCGGGGGGGCGCCCGAACAATGAGCAGTTCTTC. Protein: CASSLALPPGGRPNNEQFF.

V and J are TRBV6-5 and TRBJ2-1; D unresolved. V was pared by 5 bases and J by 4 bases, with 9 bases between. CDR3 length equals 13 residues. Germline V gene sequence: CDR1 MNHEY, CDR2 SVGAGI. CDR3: CASSPQRYNEQFF. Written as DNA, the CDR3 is TGTGCCAGCAGTCCCCAACGTTACAATGAGCAGTTCTTC.

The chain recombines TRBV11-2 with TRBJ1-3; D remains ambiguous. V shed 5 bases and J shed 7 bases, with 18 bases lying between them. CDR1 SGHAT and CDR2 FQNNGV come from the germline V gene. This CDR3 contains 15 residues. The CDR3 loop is CASSPPQTNWNTIYF. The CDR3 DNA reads TGTGCCAGCAGCCCCCCCCAGACAAACTGGAACACCATATATTTT. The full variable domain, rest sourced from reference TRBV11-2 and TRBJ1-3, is EAGVAQSPRYKIIEKRQSVAFWCNPISGHATLYWYQQILGQGPKLLIQFQNNGVVDDSQLPKDRFSAERLKGVDSTLKIQPAKLEDSAVYLCASSPPQTNWNTIYFGEGSWLTVV.

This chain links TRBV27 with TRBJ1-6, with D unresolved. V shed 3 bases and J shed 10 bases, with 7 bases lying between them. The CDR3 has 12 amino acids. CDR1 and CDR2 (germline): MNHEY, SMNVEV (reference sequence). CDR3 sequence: CASSFRESPLHF. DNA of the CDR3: TGTGCCAGCAGTTTCCGGGAGTCACCCCTCCACTTT.

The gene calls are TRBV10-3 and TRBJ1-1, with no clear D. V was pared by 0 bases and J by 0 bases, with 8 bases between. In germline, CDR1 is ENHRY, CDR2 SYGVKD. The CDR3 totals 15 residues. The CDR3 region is CAISESPSLNTEAFF. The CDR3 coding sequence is TGTGCCATCAGTGAGTCACCCAGCCTGAACACTGAAGCTTTCTTT.

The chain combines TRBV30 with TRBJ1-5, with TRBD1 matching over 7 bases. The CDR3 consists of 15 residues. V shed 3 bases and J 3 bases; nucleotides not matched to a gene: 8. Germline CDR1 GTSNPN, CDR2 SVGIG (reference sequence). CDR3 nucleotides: TGTGCCTGGAGCCCCCCGGGACAGATCAATCAGCCCCAGCATTTT. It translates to CAWSPPGQINQPQHF.

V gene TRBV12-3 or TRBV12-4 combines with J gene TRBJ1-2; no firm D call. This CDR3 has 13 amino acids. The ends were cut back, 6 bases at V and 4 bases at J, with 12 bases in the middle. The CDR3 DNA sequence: TGTGCCAGCAGATCCTTGGATCTCTATGGCTACACCTTC. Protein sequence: CASRSLDLYGYTF.

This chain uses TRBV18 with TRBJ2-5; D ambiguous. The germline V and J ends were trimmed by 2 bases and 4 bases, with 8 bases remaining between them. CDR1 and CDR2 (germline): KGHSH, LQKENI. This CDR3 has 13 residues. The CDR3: CASSPRVSETQYF. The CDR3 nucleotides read TGTGCCAGCTCACCAAGGGTTTCAGAGACCCAGTACTTC.

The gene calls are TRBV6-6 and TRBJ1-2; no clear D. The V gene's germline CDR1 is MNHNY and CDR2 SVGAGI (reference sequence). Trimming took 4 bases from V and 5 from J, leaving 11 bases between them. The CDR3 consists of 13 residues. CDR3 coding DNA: TGTGCCAGCAGTTCCTCCCCTTTTTATGGCTACACCTTC. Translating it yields CASSSSPFYGYTF.

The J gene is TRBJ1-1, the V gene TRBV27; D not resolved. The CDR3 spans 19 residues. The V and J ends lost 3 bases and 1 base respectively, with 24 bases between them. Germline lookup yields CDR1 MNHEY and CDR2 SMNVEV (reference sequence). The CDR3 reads CASSFGDGVSWPENTEAFF. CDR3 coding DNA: TGTGCCAGCAGTTTTGGGGATGGTGTTTCGTGGCCGGAGAACACTGAAGCTTTCTTT.

The CDR3 DNA is TGTGCCAGCAGTTTTGGGACAGGGGGCAACACTGAAGCTTTCTTT. The encoded protein is CASSFGTGGNTEAFF. The chain is built from TRBV27 and TRBJ1-1, with 12 bases that match TRBD1. The CDR3 contains 15 residues. The V segment lost 3 bases and the J segment 2 bases; nucleotides outside the gene matches: 1. CDR1 MNHEY and CDR2 SMNVEV come from the germline V gene (reference sequence).

The CDR3 here is CASSQGLTGGGDNEQFF. In DNA, the CDR3 is TGTGCCAGCAGCCAAGGACTGACGGGGGGAGGCGACAATGAGCAGTTCTTC. This rearrangement joins TRBV4-2 to TRBJ2-1, with TRBD2 identical over 7 bases. The germline V gene encodes CDR1 LGHNA and CDR2 YNFKEQ. This CDR3 has 17 residues. V was pared by 1 base and J by 5 bases, with 11 bases of the junction left unmatched.

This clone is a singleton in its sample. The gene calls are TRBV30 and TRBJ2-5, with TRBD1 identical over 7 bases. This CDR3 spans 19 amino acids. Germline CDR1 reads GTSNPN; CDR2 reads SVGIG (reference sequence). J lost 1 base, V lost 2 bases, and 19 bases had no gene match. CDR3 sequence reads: CAWSPLTGVGRIGQETQYF. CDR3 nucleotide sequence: TGTGCCTGGAGTCCTCTTACAGGGGTTGGTCGGATAGGCCAAGAGACCCAGTACTTC.

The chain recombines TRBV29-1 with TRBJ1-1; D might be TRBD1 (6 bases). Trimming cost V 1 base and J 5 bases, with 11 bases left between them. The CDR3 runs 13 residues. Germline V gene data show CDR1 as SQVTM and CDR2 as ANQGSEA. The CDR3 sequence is CSVEAGDGTEAFF. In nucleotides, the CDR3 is TGCAGCGTTGAAGCAGGGGATGGAACTGAAGCTTTCTTT. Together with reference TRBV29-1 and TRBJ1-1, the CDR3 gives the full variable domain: SAVISQKPSRDICQRGTSLTIQCQVDSQVTMMFWYRQQPGQSLTLIATANQGSEATYESGFVIDKFPISRPNLTFSTLTVSNMSPEDSSIYLCSVEAGDGTEAFFGQGTRLTVV.

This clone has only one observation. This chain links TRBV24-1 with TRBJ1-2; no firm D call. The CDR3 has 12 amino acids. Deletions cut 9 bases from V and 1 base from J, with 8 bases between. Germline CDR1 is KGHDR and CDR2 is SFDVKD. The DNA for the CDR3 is TGTGCCACCCTATCCAGTAACTATGGCTACACCTTC. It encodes CATLSSNYGYTF.

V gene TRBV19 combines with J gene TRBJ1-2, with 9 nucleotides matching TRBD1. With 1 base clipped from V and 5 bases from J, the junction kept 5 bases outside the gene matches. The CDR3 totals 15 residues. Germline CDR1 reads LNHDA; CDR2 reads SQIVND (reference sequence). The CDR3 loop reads CASSIGPGQGYGYTF. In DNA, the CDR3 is TGTGCCAGTAGTATAGGCCCGGGACAGGGTTATGGCTACACCTTC.